This T cell receptor beta chain was identified in a study of T cells after yellow fever vaccination. Study-wide findings and caveats: Subsequent booster samples again held most clones from primary vaccination (more than 95% CD4, 88% CD8). Overall, a small share of clonotypes was seen in both CD4 and CD8 compartments. Contamination of FACS-sorted repertoires by abundant clonotypes from the bulk population could occur.

The germline V gene encodes CDR1 SGHRS and CDR2 YFSETQ. This CDR3 is built from 14 residues. J lost 5 bases, V lost 6 bases, and 9 bases had no gene match. This clonotype was detected only a few times. The target antigen is unknown. MiXCR was run by TCRdb on the 5' RACE reads, yielding one entry per CDR3 protein. The profile shows 95,000 to 150,000 distinct CDR3 sequences, approximately 8.4% of them singletons. The chain recombines TRBV5-1 with TRBJ2-7; 9 nucleotides match TRBD1. The sequence derives from a man between 18 and 29 years old who received the YFV17D yellow fever vaccine. The source material was CD8+ T cells sorted from PBMCs, sampled on the day of the yellow fever booster vaccination. The CDR3 spells CASKHGTGSHEQYF. Written as DNA, the CDR3 is TGCGCCAGCAAACACGGGACAGGGTCCCACGAGCAGTACTTC. The full variable domain, completed using reference TRBV5-1 and TRBJ2-7, is KAGVTQTPRYLIKTRGQQVTLSCSPISGHRSVSWYQQTPGQGLQFLFEYFSETQRNKGNFPGRFSGRQFSNSRSEMNVSTLELGDSALYLCASKHGTGSHEQYFGPGTRLTVT.